Sequencing of this TCR beta chain was carried out in a study of blood T cell repertoires in COVID-19. CDR3 length: 15 residues. Germline loops: CDR1 SGHRS, CDR2 YFSETQ. V lost 4 bases and J 5 bases, leaving 17 bases between the germline ends. Assay used: immunoSEQ multiplex PCR; TCRdb lists only in-frame clones, some missing. The sample lists tens of thousands of clones, approximately 80% occurring once. The chain carries TRBV5-1 and TRBJ2-3, with a tentative D call TRBD2 (6 bases). The source of this sequence is a woman of 80 years or more with COVID-19, enrolled during active disease. The sequencing sample was made of peripheral blood. CDR3 DNA sequence: TGCGCCAGCAGCGCGGGACTCCCGAGGGTAGATACGCAGTATTTT. Encoded protein: CASSAGLPRVDTQYF.